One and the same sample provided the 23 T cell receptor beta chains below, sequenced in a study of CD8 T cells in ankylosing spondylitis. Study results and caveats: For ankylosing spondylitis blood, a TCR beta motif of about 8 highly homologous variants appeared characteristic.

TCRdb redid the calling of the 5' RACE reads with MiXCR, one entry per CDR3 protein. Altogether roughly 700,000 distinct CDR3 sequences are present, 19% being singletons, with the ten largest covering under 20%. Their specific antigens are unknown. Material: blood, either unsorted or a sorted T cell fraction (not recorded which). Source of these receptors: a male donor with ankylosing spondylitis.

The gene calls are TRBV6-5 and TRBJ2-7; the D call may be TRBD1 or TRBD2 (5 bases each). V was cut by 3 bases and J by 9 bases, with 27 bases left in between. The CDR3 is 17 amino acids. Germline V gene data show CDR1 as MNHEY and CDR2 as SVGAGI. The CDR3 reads CASSYWPTRDLRERQYF. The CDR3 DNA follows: TGTGCCAGCAGTTATTGGCCGACCCGGGACCTACGTGAGAGGCAGTACTTC.

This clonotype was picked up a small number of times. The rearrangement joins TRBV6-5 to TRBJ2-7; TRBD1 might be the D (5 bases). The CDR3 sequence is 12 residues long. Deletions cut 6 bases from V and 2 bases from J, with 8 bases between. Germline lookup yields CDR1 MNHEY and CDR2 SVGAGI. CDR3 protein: CASRTTAYEQYF. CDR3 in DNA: TGTGCCAGCAGGACGACAGCCTACGAGCAGTACTTC.

The CDR3 DNA reads TGTGCCAGCAGTTCCAGCGGCAAAACCGAAAAACTGTTTTTT. Residues: CASSSSGKTEKLFF. The V call is TRBV12-3 or TRBV12-4, the J call TRBJ1-4; D is unclear. V lost 4 bases and J lost 8, with 14 bases in between. The CDR3 has 14 amino acids.

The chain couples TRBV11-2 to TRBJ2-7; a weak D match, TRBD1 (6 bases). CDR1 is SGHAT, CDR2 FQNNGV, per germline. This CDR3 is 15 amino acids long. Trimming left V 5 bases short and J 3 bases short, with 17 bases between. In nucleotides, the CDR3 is TGTGCCAGCAGCCCGTTGATGGGGGCGGGCTACGAGCAGTACTTC. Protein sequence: CASSPLMGAGYEQYF. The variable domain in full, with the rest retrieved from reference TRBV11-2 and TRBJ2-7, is EAGVAQSPRYKIIEKRQSVAFWCNPISGHATLYWYQQILGQGPKLLIQFQNNGVVDDSQLPKDRFSAERLKGVDSTLKIQPAKLEDSAVYLCASSPLMGAGYEQYFGPGTRLTVT.

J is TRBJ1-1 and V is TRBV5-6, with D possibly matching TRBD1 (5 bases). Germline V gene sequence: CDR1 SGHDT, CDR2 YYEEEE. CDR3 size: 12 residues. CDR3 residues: CEQRGRATEAFF. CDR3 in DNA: TGTGAGCAGCGGGGACGGGCCACTGAAGCTTTCTTT. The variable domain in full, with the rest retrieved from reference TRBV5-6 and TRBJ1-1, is DAGVTQSPTHLIKTRGQQVTLRCSPKSGHDTVSWYQQALGQGPQFIFQYYEEEERQRGNFPDRFSGHQFPNYSSELNVNALLLGDSALYLCEQRGRATEAFFGQGTRLTVV.

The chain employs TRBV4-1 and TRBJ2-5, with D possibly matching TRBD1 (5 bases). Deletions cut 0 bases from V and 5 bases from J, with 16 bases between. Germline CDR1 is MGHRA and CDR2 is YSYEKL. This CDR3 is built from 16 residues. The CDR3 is CASSQDLPRVQETQYF. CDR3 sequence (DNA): TGCGCCAGCAGCCAAGATCTGCCCAGGGTCCAGGAGACCCAGTACTTC.

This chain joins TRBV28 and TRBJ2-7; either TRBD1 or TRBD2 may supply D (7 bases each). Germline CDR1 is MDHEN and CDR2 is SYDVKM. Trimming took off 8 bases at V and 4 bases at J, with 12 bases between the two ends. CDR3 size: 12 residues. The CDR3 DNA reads TGTGCCAGCGCCCAGGGGGGGTACGAGCAGTACTTC. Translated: CASAQGGYEQYF.

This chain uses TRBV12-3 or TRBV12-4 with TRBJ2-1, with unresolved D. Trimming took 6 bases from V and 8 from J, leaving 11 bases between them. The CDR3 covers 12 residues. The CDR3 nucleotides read TGTGCCAGCAGCCCCCCCGTGGATGAGCAGTTCTTC. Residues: CASSPPVDEQFF.

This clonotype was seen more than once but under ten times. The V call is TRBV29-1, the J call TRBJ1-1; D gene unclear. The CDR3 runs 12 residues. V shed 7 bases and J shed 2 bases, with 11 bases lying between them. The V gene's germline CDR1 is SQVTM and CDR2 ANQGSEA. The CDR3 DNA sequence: TGCAGCGCCGGTTCGGGAAACACTGAAGCTTTCTTT. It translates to CSAGSGNTEAFF.

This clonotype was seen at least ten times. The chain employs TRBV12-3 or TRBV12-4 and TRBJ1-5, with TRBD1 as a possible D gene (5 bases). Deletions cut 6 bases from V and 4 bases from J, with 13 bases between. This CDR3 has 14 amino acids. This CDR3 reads CASSMGGLNQPQHF. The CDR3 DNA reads TGTGCCAGCAGCATGGGGGGGTTGAATCAGCCCCAGCATTTT.

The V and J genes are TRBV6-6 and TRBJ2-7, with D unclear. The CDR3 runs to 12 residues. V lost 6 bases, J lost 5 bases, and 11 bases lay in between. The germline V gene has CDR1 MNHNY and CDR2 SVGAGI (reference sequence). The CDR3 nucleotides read TGTGCCAGCAGGGTAGTCGGTGACGAGCAGTACTTC. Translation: CASRVVGDEQYF.

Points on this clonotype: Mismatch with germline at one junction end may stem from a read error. The CDR3 region is CASSLPEAFF. CDR3 DNA: TGCGCCAGCAGTTTACCGGAAGCTTTCTTT. V gene TRBV7-9 combines with J gene TRBJ1-1, with D unresolved. The CDR3 sequence is 10 residues long. Per germline, CDR1 SEHNR and CDR2 FQNEAQ (reference sequence).

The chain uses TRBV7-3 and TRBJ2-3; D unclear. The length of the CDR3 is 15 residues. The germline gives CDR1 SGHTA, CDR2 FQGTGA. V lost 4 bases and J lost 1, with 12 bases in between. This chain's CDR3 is CASSSSTSGTDTQYF. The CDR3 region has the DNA TGTGCCAGCAGCTCGTCTACTTCGGGCACAGATACGCAGTATTTT.

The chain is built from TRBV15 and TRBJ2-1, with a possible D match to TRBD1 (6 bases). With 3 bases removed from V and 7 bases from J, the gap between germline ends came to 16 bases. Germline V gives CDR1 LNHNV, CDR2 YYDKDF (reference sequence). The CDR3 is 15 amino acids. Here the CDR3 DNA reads TGTGCCACCAGCAGCCGGACAGCTCCGTTTAATGAGCAGTTCTTC. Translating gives CATSSRTAPFNEQFF. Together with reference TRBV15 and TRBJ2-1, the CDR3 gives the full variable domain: DAMVIQNPRYQVTQFGKPVTLSCSQTLNHNVMYWYQQKSSQAPKLLFHYYDKDFNNEADTPDNFQSRRPNTSFCFLDIRSPGLGDTAMYLCATSSRTAPFNEQFFGPGTRLTVL.

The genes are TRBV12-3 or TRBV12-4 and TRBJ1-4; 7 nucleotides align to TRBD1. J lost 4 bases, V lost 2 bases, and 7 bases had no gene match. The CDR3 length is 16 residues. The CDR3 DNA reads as TGTGCCAGCAGTTTATTGGGGACAGCCAGTAATGAAAAACTGTTTTTT. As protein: CASSLLGTASNEKLFF.

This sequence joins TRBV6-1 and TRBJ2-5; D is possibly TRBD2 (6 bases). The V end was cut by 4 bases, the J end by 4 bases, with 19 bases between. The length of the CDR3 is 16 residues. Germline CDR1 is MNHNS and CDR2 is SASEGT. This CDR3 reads CASSADLPTRGETQYF. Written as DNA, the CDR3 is TGTGCCAGCAGTGCGGACTTACCGACTAGGGGAGAGACCCAGTACTTC.

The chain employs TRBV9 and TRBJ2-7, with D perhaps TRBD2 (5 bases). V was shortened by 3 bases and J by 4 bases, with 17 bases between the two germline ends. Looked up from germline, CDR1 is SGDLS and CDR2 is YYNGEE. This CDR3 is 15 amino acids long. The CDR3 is CASSAAPSGLYEQYF. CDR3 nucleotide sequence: TGTGCCAGCAGCGCGGCCCCCAGCGGCCTTTACGAGCAGTACTTC.

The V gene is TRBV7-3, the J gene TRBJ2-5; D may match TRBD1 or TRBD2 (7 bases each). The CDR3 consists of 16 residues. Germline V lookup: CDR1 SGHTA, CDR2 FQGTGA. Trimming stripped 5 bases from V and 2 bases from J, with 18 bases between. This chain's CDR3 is CASSPAGGGGQETQYF. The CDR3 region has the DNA TGTGCCAGCAGCCCGGCAGGGGGGGGCGGGCAAGAGACCCAGTACTTC.

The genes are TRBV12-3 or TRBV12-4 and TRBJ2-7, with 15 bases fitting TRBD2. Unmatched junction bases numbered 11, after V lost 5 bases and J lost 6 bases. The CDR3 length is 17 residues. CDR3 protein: CASSLGLAGGPGGEQYF. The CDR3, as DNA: TGTGCCAGCAGTCTAGGACTAGCGGGAGGGCCAGGGGGCGAGCAGTACTTC.

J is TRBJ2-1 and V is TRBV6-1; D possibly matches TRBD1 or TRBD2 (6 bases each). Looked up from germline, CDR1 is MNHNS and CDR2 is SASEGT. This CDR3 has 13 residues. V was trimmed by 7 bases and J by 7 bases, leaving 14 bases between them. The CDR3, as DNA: TGTGCCAGCACCCTTGGGGGGCCTAATGAGCAGTTCTTC. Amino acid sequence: CASTLGGPNEQFF.

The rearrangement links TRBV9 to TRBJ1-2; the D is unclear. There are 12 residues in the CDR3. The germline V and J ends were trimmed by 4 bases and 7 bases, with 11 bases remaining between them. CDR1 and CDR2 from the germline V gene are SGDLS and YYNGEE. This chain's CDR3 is CASSQYALGYTF. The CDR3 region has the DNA TGTGCCAGCAGCCAATACGCCCTTGGCTACACCTTC. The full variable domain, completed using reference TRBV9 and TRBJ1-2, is DSGVTQTPKHLITATGQRVTLRCSPRSGDLSVYWYQQSLDQGLQFLIQYYNGEERAKGNILERFSAQQFPDLHSELNLSSLELGDSALYFCASSQYALGYTFGSGTRLTVV.

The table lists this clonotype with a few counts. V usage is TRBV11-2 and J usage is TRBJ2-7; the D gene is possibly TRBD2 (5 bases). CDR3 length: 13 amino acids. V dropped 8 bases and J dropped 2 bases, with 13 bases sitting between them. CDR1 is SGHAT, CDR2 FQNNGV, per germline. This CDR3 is CASLRRNTYEQYF. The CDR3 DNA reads TGTGCCAGCCTACGGAGGAACACCTACGAGCAGTACTTC.

CDR3 DNA: TGCAGCGTTGAAGACAGGGGCCGAGAGACCCAGTACTTC. Its translation: CSVEDRGRETQYF. This sequence joins TRBV29-1 and TRBJ2-5, with a weak D call TRBD1 (6 bases). Germline V lookup: CDR1 SQVTM, CDR2 ANQGSEA. The CDR3 contains 13 residues. V was cut by 0 bases and J by 4 bases, with 9 bases left in between.